This TCR beta chain was documented in a study of T cell responses to AZD1222 COVID-19 vaccine. Study observations and caveats: Baseline serology detected seropositivity in only 5 to 7 AZD1222 recipients.

Analysis merged second doses at about 4 or about 12 weeks. Sequencing used immunoSEQ multiplex PCR; TCRdb keeps in-frame clones, though not all of them. The sample lists 90,000 to 140,000 clones, roughly 87% occurring once. This clone was recorded a few times. Its antigen is currently unknown. The V gene lost 4 bases and the J gene lost 0 bases, with 9 bases spanning the gap. This CDR3 contains 14 residues. CDR1 and CDR2 (germline): ENHRY, SYGVKD. This sample comprised peripheral blood, obtained 28 days after the second AZD1222 dose. The receptor's source is an adult who received the AZD1222 COVID-19 vaccine. The chain links TRBV10-3 to TRBJ1-1; a possible D gene is TRBD1 (6 bases). For the CDR3, the DNA is TGTGCCATCAGTGGGGGACAATTGAACACTGAAGCTTTCTTT. The encoded protein is CAISGGQLNTEAFF.